These 27 T cell receptor beta chains originate from one sample sequenced in a study of monozygotic twins with inflammatory bowel disease. After re-calling the 5' RACE reads, TCRdb lists one entry per CDR3 protein, DNA absent. This repertoire includes approximately 40,000 distinct CDR3 sequences. What was sequenced was blood. The receptors originated from a human donor with ulcerative colitis or Crohn's disease, or a healthy co-twin of an affected twin (not recorded which).

The CDR3 here is CASSFGRTSTEAFF. This sequence joins TRBV6-2 or TRBV6-3 and TRBJ1-1. CDR3 length: 14 residues. From germline, CDR1 is MNHEY and CDR2 SVGEGT.

This chain links TRBV5-1 with TRBJ2-7; the D gene TCRdb calls, TRBD1, cannot be checked with no DNA. Germline CDR1 is SGHRS and CDR2 is YFSETQ. CDR3 length: 14 amino acids. CDR3 residues: CASSFRTGGYEQYF.

This chain joins TRBV6-1 and TRBJ2-3; TCRdb picks TRBD2, but there is no DNA to check that call. Per germline, CDR1 MNHNS and CDR2 SASEGT. This CDR3 is 14 amino acids long. CDR3 amino acids: CASSVIAVTDTQYF.

This rearrangement joins TRBV5-1 to TRBJ2-1; without DNA, the TCRdb call of TRBD1 cannot be checked. The length of the CDR3 is 14 residues. Germline V gene sequence: CDR1 SGHRS, CDR2 YFSETQ. The CDR3 region is CASNPGTVHNEQFF.

J is TRBJ2-1 and V is TRBV18; TCRdb picks TRBD1, but there is no DNA to check that call. The V gene's germline CDR1 is KGHSH and CDR2 LQKENI. The CDR3 totals 16 residues. The CDR3 here is CASSPPLRDRENEQFF. Complete variable domain (other parts from reference TRBV18 and TRBJ2-1): NAGVMQNPRHLVRRRGQEARLRCSPMKGHSHVYWYRQLPEEGLKFMVYLQKENIIDESGMPKERFSAEFPKEGPSILRIQQVVRGDSAAYFCASSPPLRDRENEQFFGPGTRLTVL.

This chain joins TRBV20-1 and TRBJ1-1. Germline V gene data show CDR1 as DFQATT and CDR2 as SNEGSKA (reference sequence). The CDR3 has 15 residues. CDR3 in amino acids: CSARDSGSKGTEAFF.

J is TRBJ1-2 and V is TRBV28; TCRdb calls TRBD1, which cannot be checked without DNA. Germline values: CDR1 MDHEN, CDR2 SYDVKM. This CDR3 has 15 residues. The CDR3 sequence is CASSFFPGTGSGYTF.

The genes are TRBV10-2 and TRBJ2-3; TCRdb proposes TRBD2, but this gene call is untestable without DNA. The CDR3 is 14 residues long. Germline V gene lookup returns CDR1 WSHSY and CDR2 SAAADI. The CDR3 here is CASVAGTSTDTQYF.

This chain joins TRBV6-1 and TRBJ2-3. This CDR3 is 12 amino acids long. Germline V gene data show CDR1 as MNHNS and CDR2 as SASEGT. The CDR3 region is CASRSVTNTQYF.

The rearrangement links TRBV10-2 to TRBJ2-5. This CDR3 region has 13 residues. Germline V gene sequence: CDR1 WSHSY, CDR2 SAAADI. CDR3 residues: CASSAGSQETQYF.

This rearrangement joins TRBV10-3 to TRBJ2-1; the D call of TRBD2 rests on TCRdb alone, since no DNA is present to check it. The CDR3 loop spans 15 amino acids. Germline lookup yields CDR1 ENHRY and CDR2 SYGVKD. CDR3: CAISWGLPAGREQFF.

This sequence joins TRBV6-4 and TRBJ1-1; TCRdb indicates TRBD1, and absent DNA this call remains unverified. The CDR3 covers 13 residues. In germline, CDR1 is MRHNA, CDR2 SNTAGT. CDR3 amino acids: CASSEQQGTEAFF.

The gene calls are TRBV5-1 and TRBJ1-6; TCRdb designates TRBD1, a call that cannot be tested without DNA. This CDR3 contains 15 residues. CDR1 is SGHRS and CDR2 is YFSETQ in the germline V gene. The CDR3 region is CASSPSQGVNSPLHF.

The V gene is TRBV5-6, the J gene TRBJ1-1; TCRdb's assignment of TRBD1 cannot be checked, as there is no DNA. This CDR3 has 16 residues. Germline loops: CDR1 SGHDT, CDR2 YYEEEE. The chain's CDR3 is CASSLGVTALYTEAFF.

The rearrangement links TRBV5-1 to TRBJ2-1; checking the TCRdb D call of TRBD2 is not possible without DNA. The CDR3 runs to 13 residues. The germline gives CDR1 SGHRS, CDR2 YFSETQ. The CDR3 loop reads CASSTWTSGEQFF. Together with reference TRBV5-1 and TRBJ2-1, the CDR3 gives the full variable domain: KAGVTQTPRYLIKTRGQQVTLSCSPISGHRSVSWYQQTPGQGLQFLFEYFSETQRNKGNFPGRFSGRQFSNSRSEMNVSTLELGDSALYLCASSTWTSGEQFFGPGTRLTVL.

The chain uses TRBV28 and TRBJ2-1; the D gene TCRdb calls, TRBD2, cannot be checked with no DNA. Germline V lookup: CDR1 MDHEN, CDR2 SYDVKM. The CDR3 has 17 amino acids. CDR3 protein: CASSTPSGGLRANEQFF.

V gene TRBV7-9 combines with J gene TRBJ2-7; the TCRdb call, TRBD2, lacks DNA for checking. Germline lookup yields CDR1 SEHNR and CDR2 FQNEAQ (reference sequence). This CDR3 spans 11 amino acids. The CDR3 is CASSRAQGQYF.

V and J are TRBV10-3 and TRBJ2-1. The CDR3 sequence is 15 residues long. Per germline, CDR1 ENHRY and CDR2 SYGVKD. The CDR3 is CAISESTSSNNEQFF.

This chain uses TRBV7-2 with TRBJ2-5. In germline, CDR1 is SGHTA, CDR2 FQGNSA. This CDR3 is built from 14 residues. CDR3 loop: CASSQMDVQETQYF.

V and J are TRBV5-4 and TRBJ2-1. CDR1 and CDR2 (germline): SGHNT, YYREEE (reference sequence). CDR3 length: 17 residues. The CDR3 spells CASSLSLTVISYNEQFF.

The chain employs TRBV7-9 and TRBJ2-7; the D call from TCRdb, TRBD1, cannot be confirmed without DNA. The germline V gene has CDR1 SEHNR and CDR2 FQNEAQ (reference sequence). The CDR3 covers 15 residues. CDR3 sequence: CASSSPGTGAYEQYF. The complete variable domain, with remaining parts taken from reference TRBV7-9 and TRBJ2-7, reads DTGVSQNPRHKITKRGQNVTFRCDPISEHNRLYWYRQTLGQGPEFLTYFQNEAQLEKSRLLSDRFSAERPKGSFSTLEIQRTEQGDSAMYLCASSSPGTGAYEQYFGPGTRLTVT.

This chain links TRBV7-2 with TRBJ2-3; with no DNA, the TCRdb D assignment of TRBD2 cannot be verified. Per the germline V gene, CDR1 is SGHTA and CDR2 is FQGNSA. This CDR3 contains 18 residues. CDR3: CASSLARRLAGASDTQYF.

The rearrangement uses TRBV12-3 or TRBV12-4 and TRBJ2-1; the D call from TCRdb, TRBD1, cannot be confirmed without DNA. This CDR3 spans 14 amino acids. This CDR3 is CASRRQGLEGEQFF.

The chain recombines TRBV5-1 with TRBJ2-5; TCRdb gives TRBD2 as the D gene, but with no DNA this cannot be confirmed. This CDR3 spans 12 amino acids. From germline, CDR1 is SGHRS and CDR2 YFSETQ. CDR3 residues: CASRREDETQYF.

J is TRBJ2-6 and V is TRBV9; the D call of TRBD1 rests on TCRdb alone, since no DNA is present to check it. Germline CDR1 is SGDLS and CDR2 is YYNGEE. The CDR3 runs 16 residues. CDR3 region: CASSPGRGPGANVLTF.

J is TRBJ2-1 and V is TRBV6-2 or TRBV6-3. This CDR3 is built from 15 residues. Per the germline V gene, CDR1 is MNHEY and CDR2 is SVGEGT. The CDR3 reads CASSYGLASYNEQFF.

The chain recombines TRBV28 with TRBJ1-3; the D call from TCRdb, TRBD1, cannot be confirmed without DNA. This CDR3 comprises 19 residues. Germline lookup yields CDR1 MDHEN and CDR2 SYDVKM. CDR3 protein: CASRRTGSDFLQHGNTIYF.